This record looks at one TCR beta chain sequence and its context. One junction end disagrees with the germline gene, perhaps due to a read error. These data originate in a study of tumor-infiltrating lymphocytes in primary liver carcinoma. Between roughly 20 and 31 mg of unsorted bulk tissue served as the source from which RNA and DNA were co-extracted. This CDR3 spans 16 amino acids. The V gene's germline CDR1 is SEHNR and CDR2 FQNEAQ (reference sequence). Making TCR beta cDNA involved 400 to 600 ng total RNA and a constant-region primer. What produced the TCR beta libraries was three nested multiplex PCR rounds using slightly modified ARM-PCR. PCR rounds one and two used TRBV1-TRBV30 forward primers with a C-beta reverse primer for 10 cycles each. TCRdb re-derived calls from the multiplex PCR reads in MiXCR, one entry per CDR3 protein. The sample carries roughly 200,000 distinct CDR3 sequences, around four fifths recorded once.

The sequenced sample was tumor tissue from primary liver carcinoma. The sequence derives from a middle-aged man with primary liver carcinoma and hepatitis B virus infection. The V gene is TRBV7-9, the J gene TRBJ2-1, with 7 bases aligning to TRBD2. The CDR3 reads CASSLLASGPYLERFF. The CDR3, as DNA: TGTGCTAGCAGCTTGTTAGCTAGCGGTCCTTACTTAGAGCGGTTCTTC. Complete variable domain (other parts from reference TRBV7-9 and TRBJ2-1): DTGVSQNPRHKITKRGQNVTFRCDPISEHNRLYWYRQTLGQGPEFLTYFQNEAQLEKSRLLSDRFSAERPKGSFSTLEIQRTEQGDSAMYLCASSLLASGPYLERFFGPGTRLTVL.